The entry that follows covers one T cell receptor beta chain sequence. Methods used by the authors: Reference gene primer amplification gave estimated nucleated cell counts. Some clones are missing from TCRdb's copy, which holds only in-frame ones; the method was immunoSEQ multiplex PCR. V and J calls and clone size are copied from that table; D and trimming were computed from the DNA. Of roughly 77,000 clones listed, roughly 80% are singletons. This sample is part of a study of blood T cell repertoires in COVID-19. About the research overall: Spain, Italy and the United States supplied samples that represented acute and convalescent COVID-19.

V was pared by 0 bases and J by 4 bases, with 6 bases of the junction left unmatched. This CDR3 contains 15 residues. Germline V gives CDR1 SGHRS, CDR2 YFSETQ. The chain has TRBV5-1 and TRBJ1-1; 7 bases align to TRBD1. The clonotype comes from a woman in her sixties or seventies with acute or convalescent COVID-19. The material sequenced was peripheral blood. The CDR3: CASSLGDSSGTEAFF. CDR3 bases: TGCGCCAGCAGCTTGGGGGACAGCTCTGGCACTGAAGCTTTCTTT.